A selection of T cell receptor beta chains follows, all from one sample in a study of yellow fever vaccine responses in identical twins. TCRdb reprocessed the RT-PCR reads with MiXCR, giving one entry per CDR3 protein. Of about 3,600 distinct CDR3 sequences in the sample, approximately 71% were seen once. The sample consisted of T cells from blood (PBMCs), unsorted or a sorted subset (not recorded which), taken before or after yellow fever vaccination (not recorded which). The receptors derive from a young woman who received the yellow fever vaccine. CDR3s include the opening cysteine and the closing phenylalanine or tryptophan. A D gene is named only where the DNA matches it firmly. Expanded clones get a size class; other rows say once, few or many, or leave the size out.

size: .
J: TRBJ2-7
D: .
V: TRBV12-3/TRBV12-4
DNA: TGTGCCAGCAGTTTAGGGGGAGACCCCTACGAGCAGTACTTC
CDR3: CASSLGGDPYEQYF

size: few
J: TRBJ2-7
D: .
V: TRBV6-5
DNA: TGTGCCAGCAGTTCTGCAGGGAGCTCCTACGAGCAGTACTTC
CDR3: CASSSAGSSYEQYF

size: .
J: TRBJ2-3
D: .
V: TRBV29-1
DNA: TGCAGCGTTGGCCCAGATACGCAGTATTTT
CDR3: CSVGPDTQYF

size: few
J: TRBJ2-1
D: TRBD2
V: TRBV11-1
DNA: TGTGCCAGCAGTAACCCCCTAGCGGAGGGCTCCTACAATGAGCAGTTCTTC
CDR3: CASSNPLAEGSYNEQFF

size: few
J: TRBJ2-3
D: .
V: TRBV15
DNA: TGTGCCACCAGCAGAAATACGTACGAATTTAAGGATACGCAGTATTTT
CDR3: CATSRNTYEFKDTQYF

size: .
J: TRBJ2-2
D: .
V: TRBV4-2
DNA: TGTGCCAGCACCAGCTCGGAGGGCCACACCGGGGAGCTGTTTTTT
CDR3: CASTSSEGHTGELFF

size: .
J: TRBJ2-1
D: TRBD2
V: TRBV28
DNA: TGTGCCAGCAGTTGGCCGGGAGGCACATACAATGAGCAGTTCTTC
CDR3: CASSWPGGTYNEQFF

size: once
J: TRBJ2-1
D: .
V: TRBV11-1
DNA: TGTGCCAGCAGCTTCATCCAGGGGAGCTCCTACAATGAGCAGTTCTTC
CDR3: CASSFIQGSSYNEQFF

size: .
J: TRBJ1-4
D: .
V: TRBV10-1
DNA: TGCGCCAGCAGTCAACTAACAGGGTTTGGGAGTGAAAAACTGTTTTTT
CDR3: CASSQLTGFGSEKLFF

size: .
J: TRBJ2-1
D: TRBD2
V: TRBV4-3
DNA: TGCGCCAGCAGCCAGGGGACTAGCGGATACAATGAGCAGTTCTTC
CDR3: CASSQGTSGYNEQFF

size: .
J: TRBJ2-7
D: .
V: TRBV2
DNA: TGTGCCAGCAGTATACCACCGTTACAGGGACTCGAGCAGTACTTC
CDR3: CASSIPPLQGLEQYF

size: .
J: TRBJ1-1
D: .
V: TRBV7-6
DNA: TGTGCCAGCAGCACGAACACTGAAGCTTTCTTT
CDR3: CASSTNTEAFF

size: .
J: TRBJ2-7
D: TRBD1
V: TRBV15
DNA: TGTGCCACCAGCAGAGAACGACAGGGGAACTACGAGCAGTACTTC
CDR3: CATSRERQGNYEQYF

size: few
J: TRBJ2-5
D: .
V: TRBV2
DNA: TGTGCCAGCAGTGAAAGTGTGTCCTTGGAGACCCAGTACTTC
CDR3: CASSESVSLETQYF

size: once
J: TRBJ2-7
D: .
V: TRBV27
DNA: TGTGCCAGCAGTTCACACCCGGCATACTACGAGCAGTACTTC
CDR3: CASSSHPAYYEQYF

size: .
J: TRBJ2-1
D: .
V: TRBV15
DNA: TGTGCCACCAGCGACCGAACCGGCCCCTGGAACTACAATGAGCAGTTCTTC
CDR3: CATSDRTGPWNYNEQFF

size: few
J: TRBJ2-5
D: .
V: TRBV28
DNA: TGTGCCAGCAGCCCCCGGACTCCGCAAGAGACCCAGTACTTC
CDR3: CASSPRTPQETQYF

size: .
J: TRBJ2-1
D: TRBD2
V: TRBV6-4
DNA: TGTGCCAGCAGTGACTCGGGGACTAGCGGACACAATGAGCAGTTCTTC
CDR3: CASSDSGTSGHNEQFF

size: .
J: TRBJ2-7
D: .
V: TRBV27
DNA: TGTGCCAGCAGTCCGACAGCCCACTACGAGCAGTACTTC
CDR3: CASSPTAHYEQYF

size: .
J: TRBJ1-3
D: .
V: TRBV11-1
DNA: TGTGCCAGCAGCCCAACAGGCTCTGGAAACACCATATATTTT
CDR3: CASSPTGSGNTIYF

size: .
J: TRBJ2-7
D: .
V: TRBV4-1
DNA: TGCGCCAGCAGCCAAATGAGCTCCTACGAGCAGTACTTC
CDR3: CASSQMSSYEQYF

size: .
J: TRBJ2-2
D: .
V: TRBV6-5
DNA: TGTGCCAGCAGTTACTATCAGGGGCCCGGGGAGCTGTTTTTT
CDR3: CASSYYQGPGELFF

size: .
J: TRBJ2-1
D: .
V: TRBV4-3
DNA: TGCGCCAGCAGCTCTCGACTGGCGCAATCTTACAATGAGCAGTTCTTC
CDR3: CASSSRLAQSYNEQFF

size: .
J: TRBJ2-3
D: .
V: TRBV29-1
DNA: TGCAGCGTTGAAGCCATAGAAGGGACCCCAGGGGTTGCGCAGTATTTT
CDR3: CSVEAIEGTPGVAQYF

size: .
J: TRBJ1-5
D: .
V: TRBV5-4
DNA: TGTGCCAGCAGCTTGGAGCCAGCAGGGATGGGCAATCAGCCCCAGCATTTT
CDR3: CASSLEPAGMGNQPQHF

size: few
J: TRBJ2-1
D: .
V: TRBV4-3
DNA: TGCGCCAGCAGCCAAGAACGGACCTTCCTCTACAATGAGCAGTTCTTC
CDR3: CASSQERTFLYNEQFF

size: .
J: TRBJ2-1
D: TRBD1
V: TRBV9
DNA: TGTGCCAGCAGCGACGGAGGACAGGGCTACAATGAGCAGTTCTTC
CDR3: CASSDGGQGYNEQFF

size: .
J: TRBJ2-1
D: TRBD2
V: TRBV6-4
DNA: TGTGCCAGCAGTGACGGCGGGGGGCAGGTCGATGAGCAGTTCTTC
CDR3: CASSDGGGQVDEQFF

size: once
J: TRBJ2-1
D: TRBD2
V: TRBV10-3
DNA: TGTGCCATCAGTGAATCATCAGGAGTTGGACTAGCGGATTCCTACAATGAGCAGTTCTTC
CDR3: CAISESSGVGLADSYNEQFF

size: .
J: TRBJ2-1
D: .
V: TRBV5-1
DNA: TGCGCCAGCAGCTTGGAGTCCCCGGTCTCCTACAATGAGCAGTTCTTC
CDR3: CASSLESPVSYNEQFF

size: .
J: TRBJ2-7
D: .
V: TRBV4-3
DNA: TGCGCCAGCAGCCAAGATCGCGACAGATCCTACGAGCAGTACTTC
CDR3: CASSQDRDRSYEQYF

size: .
J: TRBJ1-2
D: TRBD1
V: TRBV30
DNA: TGTGCCTGGAGTGTTGGTATGGACAGGGGGAGTGGCTATGGCTACACCTTC
CDR3: CAWSVGMDRGSGYGYTF

size: .
J: TRBJ2-7
D: .
V: TRBV29-1
DNA: TGCAGCGTTGAAGATAGCCAGTTGGAGACCTACGAGCAGTACTTC
CDR3: CSVEDSQLETYEQYF

size: .
J: TRBJ2-6
D: .
V: TRBV4-1
DNA: TGCGCCAGCAGCCAGACCGCATCCTCTGGGGCCAACGTCCTGACTTTC
CDR3: CASSQTASSGANVLTF

size: few
J: TRBJ2-3
D: TRBD2
V: TRBV6-4
DNA: TGTGCCAGCAGTGACGCTAGCGGGGACACAGATACGCAGTATTTT
CDR3: CASSDASGDTDTQYF

size: .
J: TRBJ2-2
D: .
V: TRBV4-3
DNA: TGCGCCAGCAGCCAAGATCGGATCGGGACCGGGGAGCTGTTTTTT
CDR3: CASSQDRIGTGELFF

size: once
J: TRBJ2-2
D: .
V: TRBV19
DNA: TGTGCCAGTACTGCCAGGGGGGACACCGGGGAGCTGTTTTTT
CDR3: CASTARGDTGELFF

size: few
J: TRBJ1-5
D: TRBD1
V: TRBV4-1
DNA: TGCGCCAGCAGCCAAGAGCCACAGGGGAGCAATCAGCCCCAGCATTTT
CDR3: CASSQEPQGSNQPQHF

size: .
J: TRBJ2-7
D: .
V: TRBV11-2
DNA: TGTGCCAGCAGCTACGGGACGATCGACTACGAGCAGTACTTC
CDR3: CASSYGTIDYEQYF

size: .
J: TRBJ2-6
D: .
V: TRBV12-3/TRBV12-4
DNA: TGTGCCAGCAGTCCTGGGGGGGCCAACGTCCTGACTTTC
CDR3: CASSPGGANVLTF

size: .
J: TRBJ2-5
D: TRBD2
V: TRBV20-1
DNA: TGCAGTGCTAGAGAACTAGCGGGAATAGGGACCCAGTACTTC
CDR3: CSARELAGIGTQYF

size: .
J: TRBJ2-2
D: .
V: TRBV4-2
DNA: TGTGCCAGCAGCCAGGCTCCAAACACCGGGGAGCTGTTTTTT
CDR3: CASSQAPNTGELFF